These 2 T cell receptor beta chains originate from one sample sequenced in a study of tumor-infiltrating lymphocytes in primary liver carcinoma. Researchers generated TCR beta cDNA from approximately 450 ng of total RNA, relying on a constant-region primer. Each TCR beta library was derived from three nested multiplex PCR rounds that employed slightly modified ARM-PCR. The first two PCR rounds used TRBV1-TRBV30 forward primers with a C-beta reverse primer, 9 to 10 cycles each. TCRdb reanalysed the multiplex PCR reads using MiXCR and keeps one entry per CDR3 protein. This sample has about 99,000 distinct CDR3 sequences; more than 65% occur once, and the top ten carry about 9.2%. Taking 20-30 mg of unsorted bulk tissue, the authors co-extracted RNA and DNA. Sequenced material: liver tumor tissue from sampling region 5. Subset indicated: tumor region T5, tumor centre. The receptors were gathered from a woman aged 55 to 70 with primary liver carcinoma and hepatitis B virus infection.

A few counts support this clonotype. This clone may be a read error of a much larger clone one base away. This chain connects TRBV28 to TRBJ1-2, with 7 bases that match TRBD1. Germline CDR1 and CDR2: MDHEN and SYDVKM. This CDR3 is 14 amino acids long. CDR3 residues: CAISFPTGDYGYTF. The CDR3 nucleotides are TGTGCCATCAGTTTTCCCACAGGGGACTATGGCTACACCTTC.

Of note for this clonotype: A much larger clone lies a single base off, so this may be a read error. The rearrangement joins TRBV28 to TRBJ2-7, with D possibly matching TRBD1 (6 bases). The germline V gene has CDR1 MDHEN and CDR2 SYDVKM. Deletions cut 5 bases from V and 2 bases from J, with 13 bases between. The CDR3 extends over 14 amino acids. CDR3 region: CASSPRQEPYEQYF. In DNA form, the CDR3 reads TGTGCCAGCAGTCCGCGACAGGAACCCTACGAGCAGTACTTC.